Shown below are 26 T cell receptor beta chains from a single sample sequenced in a study of blood T cell repertoires in COVID-19. Measured with immunoSEQ multiplex PCR; TCRdb has only the in-frame clones, and not every one. The sample carries about 250,000 clones, around 82% recorded once. What was sequenced was peripheral blood. Every receptor here comes from a woman of 80 years or more with active or convalescent COVID-19.

This clone was detected only once. The chain recombines TRBV25-1 with TRBJ1-1; unclear D gene. CDR1 MGHDK and CDR2 SYGVNS come from the germline V gene. CDR3 length: 11 amino acids. The germline V and J ends were trimmed by 4 bases and 5 bases, with 5 bases remaining between them. For the CDR3, the DNA is TGTGCCAGCAGTGCACGGACTGAAGCTTTCTTT. Its protein product is CASSARTEAFF.

Remarks on this clone: In the same sample, other DNA sequences code for this CDR3. The chain is built from TRBV20-1 and TRBJ1-1; unclear D gene. The V gene's germline CDR1 is DFQATT and CDR2 SNEGSKA (reference sequence). CDR3 size: 13 residues. Trimming removed 3 bases at V and 0 bases at J, with 8 bases between. The CDR3 coding sequence is TGCAGTGCTAGTCCCACAGTGAACACTGAAGCTTTCTTT. Its protein is CSASPTVNTEAFF.

V is TRBV5-6 and J is TRBJ2-5, with 10 bases matching TRBD2. The length of the CDR3 is 15 residues. Looked up from germline, CDR1 is SGHDT and CDR2 is YYEEEE. The V gene end was trimmed by 1 base and the J gene end by 4 bases; junction bases not matched to a gene: 4. The CDR3 nucleotides are TGTGCCAGCAGCTTGAGCGGGGGGGCGTTAGAGACCCAGTACTTC. Its protein product is CASSLSGGALETQYF. The full variable domain, with the rest looked up from reference TRBV5-6 and TRBJ2-5, is DAGVTQSPTHLIKTRGQQVTLRCSPKSGHDTVSWYQQALGQGPQFIFQYYEEEERQRGNFPDRFSGHQFPNYSSELNVNALLLGDSALYLCASSLSGGALETQYFGPGTRLLVL.

The V gene is TRBV16, the J gene TRBJ1-2; 8 positions match TRBD1. The germline V gene encodes CDR1 KGHSY and CDR2 FQNENV. The CDR3 has 14 amino acids. V shed 2 bases and J 4 bases; nucleotides not matched to a gene: 3. CDR3 region: CASSQIQGGYGYTF. The CDR3 nucleotides read TGTGCCAGCAGCCAAATACAGGGGGGCTATGGCTACACCTTC.

The chain has TRBV5-5 and TRBJ2-1; 13 bases are a match to TRBD2. CDR1 and CDR2 from the germline V gene are SGHKS and YYEKEE (reference sequence). This CDR3 comprises 18 residues. V lost 3 bases to trimming and J lost 4 bases; unmatched junction nucleotides: 10. CDR3 residues: CASSSGLAGPTQYNEQFF. The CDR3 DNA sequence: TGTGCCAGCAGCTCGGGACTAGCGGGGCCCACTCAATACAATGAGCAGTTCTTC.

The V call is TRBV6-5, the J call TRBJ1-1, with D perhaps TRBD1 (5 bases). The CDR3 extends over 14 amino acids. CDR1 MNHEY and CDR2 SVGAGI come from the germline V gene. Between the trimmed V and J ends, which lost 2 bases and 6 bases, there was a span of 13 bases. CDR3 residues: CASSYRRGGAEAFF. DNA of the CDR3: TGTGCCAGCAGTTACCGAAGGGGTGGGGCTGAAGCTTTCTTT.

In this sample, this clone turned up once. The V gene is TRBV28, the J gene TRBJ1-3; D may be TRBD1 (5 bases). Germline V gene lookup returns CDR1 MDHEN and CDR2 SYDVKM. V was trimmed by 3 bases and J by 0 bases, leaving 15 bases between them. The CDR3 has 17 amino acids. CDR3 DNA: TGTGCCAGCAGTTTCTCGGGACTCATGAGCTCTGGAAACACCATATATTTT. Translating gives CASSFSGLMSSGNTIYF. Together with reference TRBV28 and TRBJ1-3, the CDR3 gives the full variable domain: DVKVTQSSRYLVKRTGEKVFLECVQDMDHENMFWYRQDPGLGLRLIYFSYDVKMKEKGDIPEGYSVSREKKERFSLILESASTNQTSMYLCASSFSGLMSSGNTIYFGEGSWLTVV.

The chain has TRBV5-1 and TRBJ2-3; 7 nucleotides line up with TRBD1. V was pared by 7 bases and J by 4 bases, with 6 bases of the junction left unmatched. Germline lookup yields CDR1 SGHRS and CDR2 YFSETQ. This CDR3 has 13 residues. In nucleotides, the CDR3 is TGCGCCAGCTGGGGGCAGGGGGCAGATACGCAGTATTTT. This sequence encodes CASWGQGADTQYF.

The rearrangement uses TRBV5-1 and TRBJ2-1; 9 nucleotides line up with TRBD2. The germline V gene has CDR1 SGHRS and CDR2 YFSETQ. CDR3 size: 15 residues. With 2 bases clipped from V and 2 bases from J, the junction kept 2 bases outside the gene matches. This CDR3 is CASSFASGTYNEQFF. Written as DNA, the CDR3 is TGCGCCAGCAGCTTTGCTAGCGGGACCTACAATGAGCAGTTCTTC. Together with reference TRBV5-1 and TRBJ2-1, the CDR3 gives the full variable domain: KAGVTQTPRYLIKTRGQQVTLSCSPISGHRSVSWYQQTPGQGLQFLFEYFSETQRNKGNFPGRFSGRQFSNSRSEMNVSTLELGDSALYLCASSFASGTYNEQFFGPGTRLTVL.

J is TRBJ2-2 and V is TRBV5-6; weak D call: TRBD1 (5 bases). Germline V gene data show CDR1 as SGHDT and CDR2 as YYEEEE. V shed 0 bases and J shed 10 bases, with 19 bases lying between them. CDR3 length equals 16 residues. As DNA, the CDR3 is TGTGCCAGCAGCTTGGGAGTCACCAGGGCGGTCGAGGAGCTGTTTTTT. Protein product: CASSLGVTRAVEELFF.

This chain joins TRBV6-5 and TRBJ1-2, with TRBD1 matching 9 bases. Looked up from germline, CDR1 is MNHEY and CDR2 is SVGAGI. The CDR3 runs to 14 residues. Unmatched junction bases numbered 10, after V lost 7 bases and J lost 7 bases. In nucleotides, the CDR3 is TGTGCCAGCACCCCGGGGACAGGGAAGACTGGCTACACCTTC. It is translated as CASTPGTGKTGYTF.

V is TRBV5-6 and J is TRBJ1-2; D is uncertain. CDR3 length: 14 residues. Germline CDR1 reads SGHDT; CDR2 reads YYEEEE. The germline V and J ends were trimmed by 0 bases and 2 bases, with 8 bases remaining between them. The CDR3 loop reads CASSLVRGNYGYTF. The CDR3 nucleotides are TGTGCCAGCAGCTTGGTTCGGGGAAACTATGGCTACACCTTC.

The V gene is TRBV2, the J gene TRBJ1-2, with D perhaps matching TRBD1 (5 bases). Trimming removed 8 bases from V and 8 bases from J, with 18 bases in between. The CDR3 has 13 amino acids. The germline CDR1 and CDR2 sequences are SNHLY and FYNNEI. CDR3 sequence (DNA): TGTGCCAGCGGACCCAGCAGGGATAGGGGCTACACCTTC. This encodes CASGPSRDRGYTF.

This clone was observed once. The chain employs TRBV27 and TRBJ2-3; 7 bases align to TRBD1. CDR1 and CDR2 from the germline V gene are MNHEY and SMNVEV (reference sequence). V lost 7 bases, J lost 2 bases, and 21 bases stayed unmatched. The CDR3 has 19 residues. The CDR3 protein is CASKRRQGPSQVPTDTQYF. In nucleotides, the CDR3 is TGTGCCAGCAAAAGAAGACAGGGACCTTCCCAAGTGCCCACAGATACGCAGTATTTT.

The chain links TRBV3-1 (or the pseudogene TRBV3-2) to TRBJ2-1; TRBD2 might be the D (6 bases). The CDR3 runs 14 residues. Germline CDR1 reads LGHDT; CDR2 reads YNNKEL (reference sequence). With 0 bases removed from V and 9 bases from J, the gap between germline ends came to 12 bases. CDR3 region: CASSQDYSGGEQFF. The CDR3 bases are TGTGCCAGCAGCCAAGATTATAGCGGTGGTGAGCAGTTCTTC.

Comments on this clone: A junction end diverges from the germline sequence, so it may reflect a read error. V is TRBV28 and J is TRBJ1-1; D remains ambiguous. The CDR3 is 11 residues long. The germline CDR1 and CDR2 sequences are MDHEN and SYDVKM. Here the CDR3 DNA reads TGTGCCAGCAGTTTAGGTAGGACTTATGTCTTT. Translating it yields CASSLGRTYVF.

J is TRBJ1-4 and V is TRBV27, with a tentative D call TRBD1 (5 bases). This CDR3 has 13 amino acids. V was cut by 7 bases and J by 7 bases, with 13 bases left in between. CDR1 is MNHEY, CDR2 SMNVEV, per germline (reference sequence). CDR3 nucleotide sequence: TGTGCCAGCATGCGGGGGATGGGTGAAAAACTGTTTTTT. It yields the protein CASMRGMGEKLFF.

This clone was picked up a small number of times. This chain connects TRBV27 to TRBJ1-5; D is uncertain. Trimming left V 1 base short and J 7 bases short, with 11 bases between. The CDR3 loop spans 14 amino acids. The germline gives CDR1 MNHEY, CDR2 SMNVEV (reference sequence). This chain's CDR3 is CASSLFGPGQPQHF. The CDR3, as DNA: TGTGCCAGCAGTTTATTTGGGCCGGGGCAGCCCCAGCATTTT.

This clone has a handful of counts. The chain combines TRBV5-6 with TRBJ1-1; perhaps TRBD1 as D (5 bases). CDR1 and CDR2 (germline): SGHDT, YYEEEE. V was shortened by 2 bases and J by 11 bases, with 16 bases between the two germline ends. This CDR3 comprises 13 residues. CDR3 nucleotide sequence: TGTGCCAGCAGCTTATTCCGGGGGGGAGAGGCTTTCTTT. The encoded protein is CASSLFRGGEAFF.

V is TRBV18 and J is TRBJ2-2, with 14 bases identical to TRBD2. The germline V gene has CDR1 KGHSH and CDR2 LQKENI. The V segment lost 2 bases and the J segment 7 bases; nucleotides outside the gene matches: 3. This CDR3 spans 16 amino acids. The CDR3: CASSPGTSGSSGELFF. CDR3 coding DNA: TGTGCCAGCTCACCAGGGACTAGCGGGAGTAGCGGGGAGCTGTTTTTT.

This clone came up a few times. The genes are TRBV15 and TRBJ1-4; 9 bases are shared with TRBD1. The CDR3 totals 15 residues. The ends lost 4 bases at V and 7 bases at J; junction bases unmatched: 7. Germline V gene data show CDR1 as LNHNV and CDR2 as YYDKDF (reference sequence). This chain's CDR3 is CATSKPGDRVEKLFF. The DNA of the CDR3 is TGTGCCACCAGCAAACCCGGGGACAGGGTTGAAAAACTGTTTTTT.

The chain combines TRBV19 with TRBJ2-3, with D tentatively TRBD1 (5 bases). The V and J ends lost 0 bases and 3 bases respectively, with 7 bases between them. Germline CDR1 and CDR2: LNHDA and SQIVND (reference sequence). The CDR3 has 14 residues. CDR3 in DNA: TGTGCCAGTAGTATAGACAGGGCGACAGATACGCAGTATTTT. It translates to CASSIDRATDTQYF.

This clone occurred a few times. The chain recombines TRBV5-4 with TRBJ2-2; D is undetermined. With 2 bases removed from V and 6 bases from J, the gap between germline ends came to 5 bases. This CDR3 has 12 residues. CDR1 SGHNT and CDR2 YYREEE come from the germline V gene (reference sequence). The CDR3 DNA reads TGTGCCAGCAGCTTCCTAGCCGGGGAGCTGTTTTTT. Its translation is CASSFLAGELFF.

The chain combines TRBV5-4 with TRBJ2-3, with 9 positions matching TRBD1. The V gene end was trimmed by 3 bases and the J gene end by 10 bases; junction bases not matched to a gene: 15. Germline-derived CDR1 and CDR2 are SGHNT and YYREEE (reference sequence). The CDR3 spans 16 residues. CDR3 region: CASSSSGTGFWDPQYF. The CDR3 DNA reads as TGTGCCAGCAGCTCCTCCGGGACAGGGTTTTGGGATCCGCAGTATTTT.

This chain joins TRBV5-1 and TRBJ2-5; TRBD2 matches 7 bases. Germline CDR1 and CDR2: SGHRS and YFSETQ. The CDR3 has 14 amino acids. V gave up 0 bases and J gave up 5 bases; unmatched junction bases: 4. In DNA form, the CDR3 reads TGCGCCAGCAGCTTGGGCGGGAGAGGGGAGACCCAGTACTTC. As protein: CASSLGGRGETQYF.

This clone was seen more than once but under ten times. The gene calls are TRBV1 and TRBJ2-1; no DNA check was done on the table's D call, TRBD2. TRBV1 is listed as a pseudogene. The CDR3 consists of 15 residues. In DNA, the CDR3 is TGCACCAGCAGCCAAGACCCCCCGTCCTACAATGAGCAGTTCTTC. Its translation is CTSSQDPPSYNEQFF.